One sample yielded the 8 T cell receptor beta chains listed below, sequenced in a study of radiotherapy plus CTLA-4 blockade in lung cancer. Libraries were prepared by immunoSEQ multiplex PCR; TCRdb keeps only in-frame clonotypes and omits some of them. The table has tens of thousands of clones, 60% to 85% seen once. The starting material was peripheral blood, obtained from a patient treated with radiotherapy plus ipilimumab. The receptors come from a human donor with non-small cell lung cancer who had a partial response to radiotherapy plus ipilimumab. Some clones in this sample may be carry-over from other donors' samples.

The V gene is TRBV7-8, the J gene TRBJ2-7; 11 positions agree with TRBD2. The CDR3 extends over 17 amino acids. The V segment lost 5 bases and the J segment 1 base; nucleotides outside the gene matches: 10. CDR1 and CDR2 (germline): SGHVS, FQNEAQ. CDR3 loop: CASSTLLLAGESYEQYF. CDR3 bases: TGTGCCAGCAGCACCCTCTTACTAGCGGGAGAGTCCTACGAGCAGTACTTC.

CDR3 nucleotides: TGTGCCAGCAGCTTAGGGGGGCTCCCCCTTGGCGAAAAACTGTTTTTT. Encoded protein: CASSLGGLPLGEKLFF. The chain joins TRBV7-2 to TRBJ1-4; D may be TRBD1 (6 bases). Germline values: CDR1 SGHTA, CDR2 FQGNSA. The CDR3 runs 16 residues. Trimming stripped 1 base from V and 8 bases from J, with 17 bases between.

The rearrangement joins TRBV7-3 to TRBJ2-1, with a tentative D call TRBD2 (6 bases). V dropped 3 bases and J dropped 6 bases, with 15 bases sitting between them. Germline-derived CDR1 and CDR2 are SGHTA and FQGTGA. This CDR3 is built from 15 residues. The CDR3 reads CASSFGDSYFNEQFF. In DNA, the CDR3 is TGTGCCAGCAGCTTTGGGGACTCCTACTTCAATGAGCAGTTCTTC. Full variable domain (outside the CDR3, taken from reference TRBV7-3 and TRBJ2-1): GAGVSQTPSNKVTEKGKYVELRCDPISGHTALYWYRQSLGQGPEFLIYFQGTGAADDSGLPNDRFFAVRPEGSVSTLKIQRTERGDSAVYLCASSFGDSYFNEQFFGPGTRLTVL.

The V call is TRBV29-1, the J call TRBJ2-2; tentatively, D is TRBD2 (6 bases). The CDR3 covers 13 residues. Trimming pared 2 bases from V and 6 bases from J, leaving 10 bases between. Germline V gene lookup returns CDR1 SQVTM and CDR2 ANQGSEA. CDR3 in amino acids: CSVERDSSGELFF. The DNA for the CDR3 is TGCAGCGTTGAAAGGGACTCATCCGGGGAGCTGTTTTTT.

J is TRBJ2-4 and V is TRBV7-2, with 15 bases aligning to TRBD2. Germline lookup yields CDR1 SGHTA and CDR2 FQGNSA. The CDR3 has 15 amino acids. The ends lost 5 bases at V and 7 bases at J; junction bases unmatched: 3. CDR3 in amino acids: CASSPGTSGGNIQYF. CDR3 DNA sequence: TGTGCCAGCAGCCCCGGGACTAGCGGGGGGAACATTCAGTACTTC.

This chain connects TRBV28 to TRBJ2-4; 9 bases fit TRBD1. The CDR3 consists of 13 residues. Germline-derived CDR1 and CDR2 are MDHEN and SYDVKM. The V and J ends lost 6 bases and 6 bases, in that order; junction bases with no gene match: 3. The CDR3 protein is CASRLQGANIQYF. The DNA of the CDR3 is TGTGCCAGCAGACTACAGGGGGCAAACATTCAGTACTTC.

The V call is TRBV5-1, the J call TRBJ2-3, with 7 bases identical to TRBD1. V was clipped by 3 bases and J by 2 bases; unmatched bases: 3. CDR1 and CDR2 from the germline V gene are SGHRS and YFSETQ. The CDR3 is 14 amino acids. The CDR3 DNA follows: TGCGCCAGCAGCTCCGGGACAGTCACAGATACGCAGTATTTT. It translates to CASSSGTVTDTQYF.

The rearrangement links TRBV27 to TRBJ1-3; D is unresolved. Germline CDR1 and CDR2: MNHEY and SMNVEV (reference sequence). There are 15 residues in the CDR3. V lost 5 bases and J 6 bases, leaving 17 bases between the germline ends. Written as DNA, the CDR3 is TGTGCCAGCAGTCGCAGGCATTCCAAACTAAACACCATATATTTT. It specifies CASSRRHSKLNTIYF.